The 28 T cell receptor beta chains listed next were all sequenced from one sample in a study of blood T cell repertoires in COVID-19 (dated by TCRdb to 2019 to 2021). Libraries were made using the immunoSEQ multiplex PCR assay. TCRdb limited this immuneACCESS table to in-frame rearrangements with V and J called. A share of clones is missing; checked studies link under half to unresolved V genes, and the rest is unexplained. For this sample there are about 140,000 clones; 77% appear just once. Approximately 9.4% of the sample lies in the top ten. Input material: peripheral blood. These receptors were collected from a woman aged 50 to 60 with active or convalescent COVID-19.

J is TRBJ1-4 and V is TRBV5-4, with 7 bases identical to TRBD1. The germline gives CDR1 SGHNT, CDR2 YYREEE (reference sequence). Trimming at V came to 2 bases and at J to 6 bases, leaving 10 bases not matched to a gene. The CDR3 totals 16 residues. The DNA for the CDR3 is TGTGCCAGCAGCTTTGGAGGGGGCGATCGGGATGAAAAACTGTTTTTT. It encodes CASSFGGGDRDEKLFF.

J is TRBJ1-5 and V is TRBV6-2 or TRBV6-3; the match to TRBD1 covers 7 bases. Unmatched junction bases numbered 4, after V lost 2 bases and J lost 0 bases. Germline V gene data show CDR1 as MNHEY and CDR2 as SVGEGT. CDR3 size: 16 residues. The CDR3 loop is CASSYRQGISNQPQHF. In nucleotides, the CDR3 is TGTGCCAGCAGTTACCGACAGGGAATTAGCAATCAGCCCCAGCATTTT.

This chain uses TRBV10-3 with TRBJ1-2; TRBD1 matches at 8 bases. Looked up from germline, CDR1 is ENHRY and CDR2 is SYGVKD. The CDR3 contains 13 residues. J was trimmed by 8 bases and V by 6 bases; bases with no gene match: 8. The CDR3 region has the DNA TGTGCCATCAGAGACCGACAGGGGATCGGCTACACCTTC. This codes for CAIRDRQGIGYTF.

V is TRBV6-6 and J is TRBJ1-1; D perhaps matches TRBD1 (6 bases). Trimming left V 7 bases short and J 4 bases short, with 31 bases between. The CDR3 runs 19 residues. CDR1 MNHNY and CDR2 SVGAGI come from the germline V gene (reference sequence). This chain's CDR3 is CASTRKPQGFSTGGTEAFF. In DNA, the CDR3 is TGTGCCAGCACTCGTAAACCGCAGGGGTTTTCTACTGGTGGCACTGAAGCTTTCTTT.

CDR3 nucleotides: TGTGCCAGCTCACCGGCTAGCGGGGGGCTGCCCTATTTT. Protein product: CASSPASGGLPYF. The chain links TRBV18 to TRBJ2-3; 11 nucleotides agree with TRBD2. V lost 3 bases and J lost 15; bases outside the gene matches: 8. Germline assignment: CDR1 KGHSH and CDR2 LQKENI. The CDR3 spans 13 residues.

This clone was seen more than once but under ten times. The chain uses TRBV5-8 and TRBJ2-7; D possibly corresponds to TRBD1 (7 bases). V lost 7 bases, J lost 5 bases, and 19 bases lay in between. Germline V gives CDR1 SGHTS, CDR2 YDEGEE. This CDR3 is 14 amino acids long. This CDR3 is CASLGQGGLDEQYF. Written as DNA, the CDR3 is TGTGCCAGCCTGGGGCAGGGGGGTCTGGACGAGCAGTACTTC.

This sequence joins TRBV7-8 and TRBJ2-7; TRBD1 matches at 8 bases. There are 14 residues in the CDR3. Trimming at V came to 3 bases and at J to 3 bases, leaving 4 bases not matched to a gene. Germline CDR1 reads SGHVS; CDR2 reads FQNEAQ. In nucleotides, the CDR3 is TGTGCCAGCAGCTTTTCCGGACAGGGCTACGAGCAGTACTTC. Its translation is CASSFSGQGYEQYF.

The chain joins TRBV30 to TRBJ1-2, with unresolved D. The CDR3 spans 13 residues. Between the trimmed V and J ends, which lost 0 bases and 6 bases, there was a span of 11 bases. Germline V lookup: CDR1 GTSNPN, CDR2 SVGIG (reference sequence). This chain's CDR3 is CAWSVRGSDGYTF. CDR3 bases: TGTGCCTGGAGTGTACGGGGTTCTGATGGCTACACCTTC.

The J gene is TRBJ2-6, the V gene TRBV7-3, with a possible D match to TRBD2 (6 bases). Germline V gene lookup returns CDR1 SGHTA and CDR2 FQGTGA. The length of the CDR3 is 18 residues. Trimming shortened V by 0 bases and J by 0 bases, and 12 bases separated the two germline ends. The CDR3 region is CASSLTAGTRSGANVLTF. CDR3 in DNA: TGTGCCAGCAGCTTAACGGCGGGGACCCGCTCTGGGGCCAACGTCCTGACTTTC.

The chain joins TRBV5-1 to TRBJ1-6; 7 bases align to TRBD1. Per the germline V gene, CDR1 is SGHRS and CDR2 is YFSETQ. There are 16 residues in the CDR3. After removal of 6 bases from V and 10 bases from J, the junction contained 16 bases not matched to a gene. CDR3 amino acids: CASTPEGLQGSSPLHF. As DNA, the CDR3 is TGCGCCAGCACCCCGGAGGGCCTACAGGGGTCCTCACCCCTCCACTTT.

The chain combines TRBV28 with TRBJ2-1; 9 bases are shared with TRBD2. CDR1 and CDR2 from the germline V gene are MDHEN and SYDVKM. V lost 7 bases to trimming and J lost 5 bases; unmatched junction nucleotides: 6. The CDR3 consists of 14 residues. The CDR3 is CASKTSGVDNEQFF. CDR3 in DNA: TGTGCCAGCAAGACTAGCGGAGTAGACAATGAGCAGTTCTTC.

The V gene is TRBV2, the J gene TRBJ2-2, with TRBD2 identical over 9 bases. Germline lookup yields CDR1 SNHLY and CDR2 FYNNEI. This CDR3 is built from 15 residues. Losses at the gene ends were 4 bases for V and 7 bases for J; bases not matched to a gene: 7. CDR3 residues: CASSATSGSLGELFF. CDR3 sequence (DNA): TGTGCCAGCAGTGCAACTAGCGGGTCCCTCGGGGAGCTGTTTTTT.

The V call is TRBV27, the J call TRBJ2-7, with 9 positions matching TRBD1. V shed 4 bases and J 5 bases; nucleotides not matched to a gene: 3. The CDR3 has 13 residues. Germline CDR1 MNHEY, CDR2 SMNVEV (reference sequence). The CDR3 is CASSSWTGDEQYF. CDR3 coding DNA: TGTGCCAGCAGTTCGTGGACAGGGGACGAGCAGTACTTC.

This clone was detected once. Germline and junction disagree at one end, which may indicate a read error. The CDR3 nucleotides are TGTGCCAGCAGCTTAGCGGCCGATTGGCTCTTC. As protein: CASSLAADWLF. The chain links TRBV7-9 to TRBJ2-7; D is unclear. CDR1 and CDR2 (germline): SEHNR, FQNEAQ (reference sequence). The CDR3 consists of 11 residues. The full variable domain, in which reference TRBV7-9 and TRBJ2-7 provide the parts outside the CDR3, is DTGVSQNPRHKITKRGQNVTFRCDPISEHNRLYWYRQTLGQGPEFLTYFQNEAQLEKSRLLSDRFSAERPKGSFSTLEIQRTEQGDSAMYLCASSLAADWLFGPGTRLTVT.

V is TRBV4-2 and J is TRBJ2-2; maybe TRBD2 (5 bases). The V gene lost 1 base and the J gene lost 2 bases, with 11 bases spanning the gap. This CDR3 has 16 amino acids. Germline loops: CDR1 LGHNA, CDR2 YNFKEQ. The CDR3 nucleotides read TGTGCCAGCAGCCAAGTATCTAGCCTTAACACCGGGGAGCTGTTTTTT. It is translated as CASSQVSSLNTGELFF.

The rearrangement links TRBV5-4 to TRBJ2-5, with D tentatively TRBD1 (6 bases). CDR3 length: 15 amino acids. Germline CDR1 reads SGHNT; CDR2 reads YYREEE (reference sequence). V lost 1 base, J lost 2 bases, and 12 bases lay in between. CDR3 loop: CASSLRPGVQETQYF. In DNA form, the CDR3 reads TGTGCCAGCAGCTTGAGGCCAGGGGTGCAAGAGACCCAGTACTTC.

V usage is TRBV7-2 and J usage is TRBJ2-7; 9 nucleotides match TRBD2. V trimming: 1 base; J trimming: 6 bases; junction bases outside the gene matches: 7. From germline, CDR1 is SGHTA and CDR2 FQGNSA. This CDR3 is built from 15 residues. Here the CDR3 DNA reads TGTGCCAGCAGCTTAGGGGTTAGCGGGAGACCCGAGCAGTACTTC. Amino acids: CASSLGVSGRPEQYF.

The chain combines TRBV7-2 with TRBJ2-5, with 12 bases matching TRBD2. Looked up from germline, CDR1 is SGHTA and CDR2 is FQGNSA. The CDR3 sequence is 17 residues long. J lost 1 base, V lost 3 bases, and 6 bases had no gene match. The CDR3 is CASSFRTSGMIQETQYF. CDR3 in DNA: TGTGCCAGCAGCTTTCGGACTAGCGGGATGATCCAAGAGACCCAGTACTTC.

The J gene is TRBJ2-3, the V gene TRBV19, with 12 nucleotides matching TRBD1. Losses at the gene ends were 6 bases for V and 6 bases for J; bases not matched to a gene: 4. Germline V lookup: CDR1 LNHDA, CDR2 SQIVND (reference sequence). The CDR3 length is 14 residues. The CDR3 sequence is CASRPGQGADTQYF. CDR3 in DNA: TGTGCCAGTAGACCGGGACAGGGGGCGGATACGCAGTATTTT. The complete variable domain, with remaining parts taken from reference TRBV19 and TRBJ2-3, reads DGGITQSPKYLFRKEGQNVTLSCEQNLNHDAMYWYRQDPGQGLRLIYYSQIVNDFQKGDIAEGYSVSREKKESFPLTVTSAQKNPTAFYLCASRPGQGADTQYFGPGTRLTVL.

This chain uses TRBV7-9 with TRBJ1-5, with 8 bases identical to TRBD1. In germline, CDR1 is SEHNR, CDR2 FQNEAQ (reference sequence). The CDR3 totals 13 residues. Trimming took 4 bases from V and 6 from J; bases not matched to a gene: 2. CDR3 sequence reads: CASSSDRVQPQHF. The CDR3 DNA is TGTGCCAGCAGCTCGGACAGGGTTCAGCCCCAGCATTTT.

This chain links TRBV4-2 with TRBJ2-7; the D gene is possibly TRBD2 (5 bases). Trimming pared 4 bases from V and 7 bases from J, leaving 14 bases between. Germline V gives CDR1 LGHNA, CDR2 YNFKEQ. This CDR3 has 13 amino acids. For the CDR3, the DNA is TGTGCCAGCAGCCCGCACGACCCGGGGGAGCAGTACTTC. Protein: CASSPHDPGEQYF.

CDR3 protein: CASSLEGNEQYF. The CDR3 DNA is TGTGCCAGCAGTTTAGAGGGAAACGAGCAGTACTTC. The chain combines TRBV28 with TRBJ2-7; maybe TRBD2 (5 bases). V lost 2 bases, J lost 5 bases, and 7 bases lay in between. CDR3 length: 12 amino acids. CDR1 is MDHEN and CDR2 is SYDVKM in the germline V gene.

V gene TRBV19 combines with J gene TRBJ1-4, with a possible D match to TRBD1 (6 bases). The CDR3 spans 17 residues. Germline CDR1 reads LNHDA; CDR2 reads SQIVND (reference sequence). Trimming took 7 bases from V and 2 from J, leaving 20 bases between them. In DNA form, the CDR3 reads TGTGCCAGTACTAGACAGGACCCGAGTCGGACTAATGAAAAACTGTTTTTT. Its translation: CASTRQDPSRTNEKLFF.

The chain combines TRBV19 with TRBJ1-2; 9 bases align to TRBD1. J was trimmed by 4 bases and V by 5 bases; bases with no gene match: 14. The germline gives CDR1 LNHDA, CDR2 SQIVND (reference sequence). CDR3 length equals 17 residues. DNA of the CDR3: TGTGCCAGTAGTTCGAGACAGGGGGTTGGAGACCTCTATGGCTACACCTTC. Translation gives CASSSRQGVGDLYGYTF.

The CDR3 bases are TGTGCCAGCAGCGCCGGGGACAGAATCTACGAGCAGTACTTC. Its translation: CASSAGDRIYEQYF. This chain joins TRBV7-2 and TRBJ2-7; 7 nucleotides agree with TRBD1. CDR1 and CDR2 from the germline V gene are SGHTA and FQGNSA. The CDR3 is 14 residues long. Losses at the gene ends were 5 bases for V and 3 bases for J; bases not matched to a gene: 7.

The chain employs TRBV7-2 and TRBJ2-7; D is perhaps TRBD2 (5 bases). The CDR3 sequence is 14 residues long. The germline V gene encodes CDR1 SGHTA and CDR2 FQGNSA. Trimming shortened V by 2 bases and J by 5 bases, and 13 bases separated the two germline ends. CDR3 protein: CASSLMADSNEQYF. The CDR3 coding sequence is TGTGCCAGCAGCTTAATGGCGGACTCAAACGAGCAGTACTTC.

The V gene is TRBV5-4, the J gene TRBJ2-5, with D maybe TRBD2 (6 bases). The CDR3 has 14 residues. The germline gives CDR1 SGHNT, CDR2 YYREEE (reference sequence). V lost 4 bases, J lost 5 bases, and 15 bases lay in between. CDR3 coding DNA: TGTGCCAGCAGCAACGGAGGGGTTAAGGAGACCCAGTACTTC. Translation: CASSNGGVKETQYF.

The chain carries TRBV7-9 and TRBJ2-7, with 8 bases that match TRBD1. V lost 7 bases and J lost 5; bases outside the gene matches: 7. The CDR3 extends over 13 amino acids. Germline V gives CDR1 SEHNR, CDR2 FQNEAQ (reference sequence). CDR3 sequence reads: CASTQTGAHEQYF. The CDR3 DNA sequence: TGTGCCAGCACCCAGACAGGGGCCCACGAGCAGTACTTC.